This TCR beta chain was obtained from a study of T cell repertoires in cytomegalovirus infection. Across the whole study: Both CMV infection and a matching HLA type were indicated by public TCR beta signatures.

General study results and limits: There were HLA-C-restricted CMV-specific TCR beta clonotypes dominating the ex vivo response. Carriers of CMV plus the relevant HLA were identified by cumulative public TCR beta family frequency.

This clonotype was found a few times. The antigen is not known. TCRdb recomputed calls from the reads with MiXCR, one row per CDR3 protein. The data show some 230,000 distinct CDR3 sequences, with 22% seen just once and 15% to 20% held by the top ten. Specimen: CD8+ T cells from PBMCs. This TCR was recovered from a human donor in good health (CMV status not recorded). Some clones in this sample may be carry-over from other donors' samples.

The CDR3 DNA reads as TGCGCCAGCAGCTTGGAGGCGGCGGGGTACTCCAATGAGCAGTTCTTC. Its protein product is CASSLEAAGYSNEQFF. The chain recombines TRBV5-1 with TRBJ2-1, with D possibly TRBD2 on 6 matching bases. There are 16 residues in the CDR3. V lost 0 bases and J lost 6, with 16 bases in between. From germline, CDR1 is SGHRS and CDR2 YFSETQ.